A selection of T cell receptor beta chains follows, all from one sample in a study of shared clonotypes between healthy human individuals. Using immunoSEQ multiplex PCR, the repertoire was profiled, and TCRdb retains in-frame clones only, with some absent. The profile shows approximately 1,500,000 clones, 96% of them singletons. The sample consisted of naive CD4+ T cells sorted from blood. The receptors stem from a young man in good health. CDR3s include the opening cysteine and the closing phenylalanine or tryptophan. Each record gives: CDR3 protein, CDR3 DNA, D gene, clone size, V gene, J gene. D genes are given only for firm matches. Part of the rows lack a size; the others show once, few, many or a class for expanded clones.

CDR3: CASSSTKGFSYEQYF; DNA: TGTGCCAGCTCATCCACTAAGGGGTTCTCCTACGAGCAGTACTTC; D: NA; size: NA; V: TRBV18; J: TRBJ2-7
CDR3: CASSTGLAGNEQFF; DNA: TGTGCCAGCAGCACGGGACTAGCGGGGAATGAGCAGTTCTTC; D: TRBD2; size: NA; V: TRBV9; J: TRBJ2-1
CDR3: CAWRGDTGELFF; DNA: TGTGCCTGGAGAGGGGACACCGGGGAGCTGTTTTTT; D: NA; size: NA; V: TRBV30; J: TRBJ2-2
CDR3: CASSISRAGARSSYNEQFF; DNA: TGTGCCAGCAGCATATCCCGAGCGGGAGCGAGGAGCTCCTACAATGAGCAGTTCTTC; D: TRBD2; size: NA; V: TRBV7-9; J: TRBJ2-1
CDR3: CASSEPGSSEAFF; DNA: TGCGCCAGCAGTGAACCGGGTAGCTCTGAAGCTTTCTTT; D: NA; size: NA; V: TRBV10-2; J: TRBJ1-1
CDR3: CASSVDDNYNEQFF; DNA: TGTGCCAGCAGCGTAGACGACAACTACAATGAGCAGTTCTTC; D: NA; size: NA; V: TRBV9; J: TRBJ2-1
CDR3: CASSLAHPTDTQYF; DNA: TGTGCCAGCAGCTTAGCGCATCCCACAGATACGCAGTATTTT; D: NA; size: NA; V: TRBV7-2; J: TRBJ2-3
CDR3: CASGEIRYEQYF; DNA: TGTGCATCGGGGGAGATTAGGTACGAGCAGTACTTC; D: NA; size: NA; V: TRBV28; J: TRBJ2-7
CDR3: CASSLQPGDYEQYF; DNA: TGCGCCAGCAGCCTACAGCCTGGGGACTACGAGCAGTACTTC; D: NA; size: NA; V: TRBV5-1; J: TRBJ2-7
CDR3: CASSEAGETQYF; DNA: TGTGCCAGCAGTGAAGCGGGAGAGACCCAGTACTTC; D: NA; size: NA; V: TRBV6-1; J: TRBJ2-5
CDR3: CASTSTGLNGYTF; DNA: TGTGCCAGCACCTCGACAGGGCTCAATGGCTACACCTTC; D: TRBD1; size: NA; V: TRBV6-6; J: TRBJ1-2
CDR3: CASSPRTGGDGYTF; DNA: TGTGCCAGCTCACCGCGGACAGGGGGCGATGGCTACACCTTC; D: TRBD1; size: NA; V: TRBV18; J: TRBJ1-2
CDR3: CATTPGDIPGELFF; DNA: TGTGCCACCACTCCCGGGGACATCCCCGGGGAGCTGTTTTTT; D: NA; size: NA; V: TRBV25-1; J: TRBJ2-2
CDR3: CASQRNTGFPYEQYF; DNA: TGTGCCAGCCAACGAAACACAGGGTTTCCCTACGAGCAGTACTTC; D: NA; size: NA; V: TRBV19; J: TRBJ2-7
CDR3: CSVIGVRGEQYF; DNA: TGCAGCGTTATCGGCGTGCGGGGCGAGCAGTACTTC; D: NA; size: NA; V: TRBV29-1; J: TRBJ2-7
CDR3: CASSPRGTGSYEQYF; DNA: TGTGCCAGCTCGCCTCGGGGGACAGGGTCCTACGAGCAGTACTTC; D: TRBD1; size: NA; V: TRBV18; J: TRBJ2-7
CDR3: CASSERAGGLEKLFF; DNA: TGTGCCAGCAGTGAGCGGGCGGGGGGATTGGAAAAACTGTTTTTT; D: NA; size: NA; V: TRBV2; J: TRBJ1-4
CDR3: CASSPRPRTGANTGELFF; DNA: TGTGCCAGCTCACCACGCCCGAGGACAGGCGCGAACACCGGGGAGCTGTTTTTT; D: TRBD1; size: NA; V: TRBV18; J: TRBJ2-2
CDR3: CASSRRLAGATDTQYF; DNA: TGTGCCAGCAGCCGGAGACTAGCGGGAGCCACAGATACGCAGTATTTT; D: TRBD2; size: NA; V: TRBV5-4; J: TRBJ2-3
CDR3: CASSSPKLGNTIYF; DNA: TGTGCCAGCAGCTCACCGAAGCTAGGAAACACCATATATTTT; D: NA; size: NA; V: TRBV11-2; J: TRBJ1-3
CDR3: CASSLERLYEQYF; DNA: TGTGCCAGCAGCTTAGAGAGGCTCTACGAGCAGTACTTC; D: NA; size: NA; V: TRBV7-6; J: TRBJ2-7
CDR3: CASSGVRKGDNQPQHF; DNA: TGTGCCAGCAGCGGCGTCCGAAAGGGTGACAATCAGCCCCAGCATTTT; D: NA; size: NA; V: TRBV7-2; J: TRBJ1-5
CDR3: CASSSGLASLYGETQYF; DNA: TGCGCCAGCAGCTCCGGACTAGCGAGTCTGTATGGAGAGACCCAGTACTTC; D: TRBD2; size: NA; V: TRBV5-1; J: TRBJ2-5
CDR3: CASSLWVNSNQPQHF; DNA: TGTGCCAGCAGTTTATGGGTGAATAGCAATCAGCCCCAGCATTTT; D: NA; size: NA; V: TRBV27; J: TRBJ1-5
CDR3: CASSLPPAGGNEQFF; DNA: TGTGCCAGCAGTTTACCTCCGGCGGGTGGCAATGAGCAGTTCTTC; D: NA; size: NA; V: TRBV28; J: TRBJ2-1
CDR3: CASSFYNNEQFF; DNA: TGTGCCAGCAGCTTTTACAACAATGAGCAGTTCTTC; D: NA; size: NA; V: TRBV11-2; J: TRBJ2-1
CDR3: CASSPGPDTQYF; DNA: TGTGCCAGCTCACCAGGGCCAGATACGCAGTATTTT; D: NA; size: NA; V: TRBV18; J: TRBJ2-3
CDR3: CASSSRGRSYANSYNEQFF; DNA: TGTGCCAGCAGCTCAAGGGGCCGAAGCTATGCGAACTCCTACAATGAGCAGTTCTTC; D: NA; size: NA; V: TRBV7-8; J: TRBJ2-1
CDR3: CASSVLRGSYNEQFF; DNA: TGTGCCAGCAGTGTCCTCAGGGGGTCCTACAATGAGCAGTTCTTC; D: TRBD1; size: NA; V: TRBV6-4; J: TRBJ2-1
CDR3: CASRPSGITDTQYF; DNA: TGCGCCAGCAGGCCTAGCGGGATCACAGATACGCAGTATTTT; D: TRBD2; size: NA; V: TRBV10-2; J: TRBJ2-3
CDR3: CASSLLGQGARGYTF; DNA: TGTGCCAGCAGTTTACTTGGACAGGGGGCGCGTGGCTACACCTTC; D: TRBD1; size: NA; V: TRBV28; J: TRBJ1-2
CDR3: CAIGDGTYEQYF; DNA: TGTGCCATCGGGGACGGAACCTACGAGCAGTACTTC; D: NA; size: NA; V: TRBV10-3; J: TRBJ2-7
CDR3: CASSQGTGGREQFF; DNA: TGTGCTAGCAGCCAAGGGACAGGTGGCAGGGAGCAGTTCTTC; D: TRBD1; size: NA; V: TRBV7-7; J: TRBJ2-1
CDR3: CASSLGTAYGYTF; DNA: TGTGCCAGCAGTTTAGGGACAGCCTATGGCTACACCTTC; D: TRBD1; size: NA; V: TRBV28; J: TRBJ1-2
CDR3: CASSASTGARGTQYF; DNA: TGTGCCAGCAGCGCCTCGACAGGGGCCAGGGGGACCCAGTACTTC; D: TRBD1; size: NA; V: TRBV7-2; J: TRBJ2-5
CDR3: CASRSHYEQYF; DNA: TGTGCCAGCCGGAGCCACTACGAGCAGTACTTC; D: NA; size: NA; V: TRBV28; J: TRBJ2-7
CDR3: CASSRQGLHEQYF; DNA: TGTGCCAGCAGTAGACAGGGGCTCCACGAGCAGTACTTC; D: TRBD1; size: NA; V: TRBV6-6; J: TRBJ2-7
CDR3: CATVDYPDANEQFF; DNA: TGTGCCACTGTAGACTACCCGGACGCCAATGAGCAGTTCTTC; D: NA; size: NA; V: TRBV10-3; J: TRBJ2-1
CDR3: CASSFGQSANTGELFF; DNA: TGTGCCAGCAGTTTTGGACAGAGCGCGAACACCGGGGAGCTGTTTTTT; D: NA; size: NA; V: TRBV28; J: TRBJ2-2
CDR3: CASRLAGQGETQYF; DNA: TGCGCCAGCAGACTAGCGGGGCAGGGAGAGACCCAGTACTTC; D: TRBD2; size: once; V: TRBV5-1; J: TRBJ2-5
CDR3: CASSATGGANEKLFF; DNA: TGCGCCAGCAGCGCAACAGGGGGCGCGAACGAAAAACTGTTTTTT; D: TRBD1; size: NA; V: TRBV5-1; J: TRBJ1-4
CDR3: CASSTRTAVFNSNQPQHF; DNA: TGTGCCAGTAGTACCCGGACAGCCGTTTTCAATAGCAATCAGCCCCAGCATTTT; D: NA; size: NA; V: TRBV19; J: TRBJ1-5
CDR3: CASSTPHRGRTGELFF; DNA: TGTGCCAGCAGTACGCCGCACAGGGGTAGGACCGGGGAGCTGTTTTTT; D: TRBD1; size: NA; V: TRBV27; J: TRBJ2-2
CDR3: CASRTGGGTGELFF; DNA: TGTGCCAGCAGGACAGGGGGGGGAACCGGGGAGCTGTTTTTT; D: TRBD1; size: NA; V: TRBV28; J: TRBJ2-2
CDR3: CASSLSGQGGDGYTF; DNA: TGCGCCAGCAGCCTAAGCGGACAGGGTGGCGATGGCTACACCTTC; D: TRBD1; size: NA; V: TRBV4-3; J: TRBJ1-2
CDR3: CASSQYKQGYEQYF; DNA: TGCGCCAGCAGTCAATATAAACAGGGCTACGAGCAGTACTTC; D: NA; size: once; V: TRBV23-1; J: TRBJ2-7
CDR3: CASSGGQGHGQPQHF; DNA: TGTGCCAGCTCAGGAGGACAGGGCCATGGTCAGCCCCAGCATTTT; D: TRBD1; size: NA; V: TRBV18; J: TRBJ1-5